Listed here are 9 T cell receptor beta chains from one sample, sequenced in a study of T cell repertoires in cytomegalovirus infection. Which antigens these TCRs recognize remains unknown. MiXCR was run by TCRdb on the reads, yielding one entry per CDR3 protein. The repertoire holds about 160,000 distinct CDR3 sequences, with roughly 20% as singletons. Sequenced here: CD8+ T cells from cultured PBMCs, sampled from culture after CMV antigen stimulation. Receptors were obtained from a human donor in good health (CMV status not recorded). Some clones in this sample may be carry-over from other donors' samples.

The J gene is TRBJ1-5, the V gene TRBV6-6; 7 positions match TRBD1. Germline loops: CDR1 MNHNY, CDR2 SVGAGI (reference sequence). The CDR3 totals 15 residues. V shed 6 bases and J 6 bases; nucleotides not matched to a gene: 11. The CDR3 region has the DNA TGTGCCAGCAGCTTCCCAGGGGGAGGTGGTCAGCCCCAGCATTTT. Its translation: CASSFPGGGGQPQHF.

The genes are TRBV7-8 and TRBJ1-1; possibly TRBD1 for D (5 bases). Trimming cost V 3 bases and J 5 bases, with 16 bases left between them. This CDR3 region has 15 residues. CDR1 and CDR2 from the germline V gene are SGHVS and FQNEAQ. CDR3 in DNA: TGTGCCAGCAGCTTCCTAGTTAGGGGATCTACTGAAGCTTTCTTT. This sequence encodes CASSFLVRGSTEAFF.

A few counts support this clonotype. The chain carries TRBV6-5 and TRBJ2-1; 7 nucleotides agree with TRBD1. The CDR3 is 15 residues long. Trimming removed 2 bases from V and 3 bases from J; junction bases left unmatched: 4. Germline-derived CDR1 and CDR2 are MNHEY and SVGAGI. This CDR3 reads CASSYAGTDYNEQFF. As DNA, the CDR3 is TGTGCCAGCAGTTACGCAGGGACAGACTACAATGAGCAGTTCTTC.

J is TRBJ2-1 and V is TRBV19, with D perhaps TRBD2 (6 bases). CDR1 LNHDA and CDR2 SQIVND come from the germline V gene (reference sequence). This CDR3 comprises 16 residues. Trimming cost V 3 bases and J 3 bases, with 15 bases left between them. In DNA form, the CDR3 reads TGTGCCAGTAGTATTTGGGGATCTAGCGACTACAATGAGCAGTTCTTC. Translation gives CASSIWGSSDYNEQFF. Based on the CDR3 plus reference TRBV19 and TRBJ2-1, the full variable domain is DGGITQSPKYLFRKEGQNVTLSCEQNLNHDAMYWYRQDPGQGLRLIYYSQIVNDFQKGDIAEGYSVSREKKESFPLTVTSAQKNPTAFYLCASSIWGSSDYNEQFFGPGTRLTVL.

The DNA for the CDR3 is TGTGCCAGCAGTTTATTGAGACACGTGGTCTCCGAGCAGTACTTC. This encodes CASSLLRHVVSEQYF. The chain uses TRBV27 and TRBJ2-7; D gene unclear. This CDR3 spans 15 amino acids. Germline V gives CDR1 MNHEY, CDR2 SMNVEV (reference sequence). Trimming took off 1 base at V and 6 bases at J, with 16 bases between the two ends.

The genes are TRBV19 and TRBJ2-3; D may be TRBD1 (6 bases). Germline lookup yields CDR1 LNHDA and CDR2 SQIVND (reference sequence). CDR3 length: 16 residues. The germline V and J ends were trimmed by 1 base and 2 bases, with 13 bases remaining between them. CDR3 in amino acids: CASSIGGQLDTDTQYF. In nucleotides, the CDR3 is TGTGCCAGTAGTATAGGCGGACAGTTGGACACAGATACGCAGTATTTT.

This clonotype was counted a few times. The chain uses TRBV7-9 and TRBJ2-2; a weak D match, TRBD1 (5 bases). V lost 8 bases and J 0 bases, leaving 7 bases between the germline ends. The CDR3 spans 13 residues. Looked up from germline, CDR1 is SEHNR and CDR2 is FQNEAQ (reference sequence). The CDR3: CASQGPNTGELFF. CDR3 bases: TGTGCCAGCCAGGGCCCGAACACCGGGGAGCTGTTTTTT.

The chain combines TRBV7-8 with TRBJ2-5; D is unclear. Per the germline V gene, CDR1 is SGHVS and CDR2 is FQNEAQ. This CDR3 spans 14 amino acids. V lost 1 base, J lost 5 bases, and 11 bases lay in between. In DNA, the CDR3 is TGTGCCAGCAGCTTAGTGGCCCTCGGGGAGACCCAGTACTTC. Amino acids: CASSLVALGETQYF.

The chain has TRBV7-6 and TRBJ2-5, with D maybe TRBD2 (6 bases). Deletions cut 2 bases from V and 3 bases from J, with 10 bases between. This CDR3 is 14 amino acids long. The germline gives CDR1 SGHVS, CDR2 FNYEAQ. CDR3 region: CASSLRWREETQYF. In nucleotides, the CDR3 is TGTGCCAGCAGCTTAAGGTGGAGGGAAGAGACCCAGTACTTC.